These 20 T cell receptor beta chains share one sample of origin, sequenced in a study of early T cells in non-severe SARS-CoV-2 infection. One entry per CDR3 protein, called by TCRdb with MiXCR from the 5' RACE reads. The table has roughly 50,000 distinct CDR3 sequences, 8% seen once. Sequenced input: whole blood. The receptors were gathered from an adult who was a healthcare worker with PCR-confirmed SARS-CoV-2 infection or an uninfected control (not recorded which).

There are many counts of this clonotype. V and J are TRBV29-1 and TRBJ2-1; TRBD2 agrees at 9 bases. After removal of 3 bases from V and 9 bases from J, the junction contained 9 bases not matched to a gene. Per the germline V gene, CDR1 is SQVTM and CDR2 is ANQGSEA. The CDR3 runs to 14 residues. The chain's CDR3 is CSVEWFAGGTEQFF. The CDR3, as DNA: TGCAGCGTTGAGTGGTTTGCGGGAGGGACTGAGCAGTTCTTC.

This clonotype was seen a few times. The chain recombines TRBV7-9 with TRBJ1-1; a possible D gene is TRBD1 (5 bases). This CDR3 has 18 residues. From germline, CDR1 is SEHNR and CDR2 FQNEAQ (reference sequence). The V end lost 6 bases, the J end lost 3 bases, and 26 bases lay between the germline ends. The CDR3 nucleotides read TGTGCCAGCAGTAGCTTAGCTCTGGTTGGGACCGAGGACACTGAAGCTTTCTTT. The encoded protein is CASSSLALVGTEDTEAFF.

On this clonotype: With a much larger clone just one base away, this may be a read error. The V gene is TRBV7-2, the J gene TRBJ1-4; 7 bases fit TRBD1. The CDR3 extends over 15 amino acids. The V gene end was trimmed by 5 bases and the J gene end by 9 bases; junction bases not matched to a gene: 12. CDR1 is SGHTA and CDR2 is FQGNSA in the germline V gene. The CDR3 nucleotides read TGTGCCAGCAGCCCACAGGGGAACGATGGGAAAAAACTGTTTTTT. Protein sequence: CASSPQGNDGKKLFF. The full variable domain, rest sourced from reference TRBV7-2 and TRBJ1-4, is GAGVSQSPSNKVTEKGKDVELRCDPISGHTALYWYRQSLGQGLEFLIYFQGNSAPDKSGLPSDRFSAERTGGSVSTLTIQRTQQEDSAVYLCASSPQGNDGKKLFFGSGTQLSVL.

This clonotype was counted at least ten times. The chain carries TRBV27 and TRBJ1-1; the D is unclear. V gave up 6 bases and J gave up 7 bases, with 18 bases separating them. In germline, CDR1 is MNHEY, CDR2 SMNVEV (reference sequence). CDR3 size: 14 residues. CDR3 bases: TGTGCCAGCAGCAACCGGGTCCAAACAATTGAAGCTTTCTTT. Protein: CASSNRVQTIEAFF.

This chain joins TRBV7-9 and TRBJ2-4, with a weak D call TRBD1 (7 bases). Germline CDR1 SEHNR, CDR2 FQNEAQ (reference sequence). The CDR3 consists of 18 residues. Trimming removed 2 bases from V and 2 bases from J, with 19 bases in between. CDR3 protein: CASSLWAGQSLPKNIQYF. The DNA of the CDR3 is TGTGCCAGCAGCTTATGGGCGGGACAGAGCCTACCCAAAAACATTCAGTACTTC.

The sample holds a few counts of this clonotype. This rearrangement joins TRBV12-3 or TRBV12-4 to TRBJ2-1, with TRBD2 identical over 10 bases. V trimming: 6 bases; J trimming: 8 bases; junction bases outside the gene matches: 4. The CDR3 runs to 13 residues. CDR3 protein: CASSSGTSDEQFF. CDR3 DNA sequence: TGTGCCAGCAGCTCGGGGACTAGCGATGAGCAGTTCTTC.

This clonotype was counted between two and nine times. V and J are TRBV20-1 and TRBJ2-7; 7 nucleotides agree with TRBD2. The CDR3 is made up of 13 amino acids. Germline CDR1 is DFQATT and CDR2 is SNEGSKA (reference sequence). Trimming cost V 6 bases and J 6 bases; bases outside gene matches: 11. The DNA of the CDR3 is TGCAGTGCCATACCTCGACTAGCAGCCGAGCAGTACTTC. Its protein product is CSAIPRLAAEQYF.

The CDR3 spells CASSLSPRDRDWELFF. The CDR3 bases are TGTGCCAGCAGTTTATCACCCCGGGACAGGGACTGGGAGCTGTTTTTT. This chain connects TRBV27 to TRBJ2-2; 9 positions agree with TRBD1. CDR3 size: 16 residues. Germline V lookup: CDR1 MNHEY, CDR2 SMNVEV (reference sequence). V was clipped by 0 bases and J by 9 bases; unmatched bases: 8.

CDR3 region: CASSVDDIWDPSGNTIYF. CDR3 sequence (DNA): TGTGCCAGCAGCGTAGATGATATTTGGGATCCTTCTGGAAACACCATATATTTT. The chain recombines TRBV9 with TRBJ1-3, with D hard to call. V was pared by 0 bases and J by 1 base, with 17 bases between. The V gene's germline CDR1 is SGDLS and CDR2 YYNGEE. The CDR3 runs 18 residues. The full variable domain, its missing parts supplied by reference TRBV9 and TRBJ1-3, is DSGVTQTPKHLITATGQRVTLRCSPRSGDLSVYWYQQSLDQGLQFLIQYYNGEERAKGNILERFSAQQFPDLHSELNLSSLELGDSALYFCASSVDDIWDPSGNTIYFGEGSWLTVV.

In this sample, this clonotype turned up many times. The genes are TRBV7-6 and TRBJ2-5; perhaps TRBD1 as D (6 bases). V was pared by 0 bases and J by 0 bases, with 8 bases between. The CDR3 covers 15 residues. The germline CDR1 and CDR2 sequences are SGHVS and FNYEAQ. As DNA, the CDR3 is TGTGCCAGCAGCTTAGCCGGGACAAACCAAGAGACCCAGTACTTC. Translating it yields CASSLAGTNQETQYF.

The chain has TRBV7-8 and TRBJ2-1; 8 bases line up with TRBD1. CDR3 size: 13 residues. The V gene's germline CDR1 is SGHVS and CDR2 FQNEAQ. V was pared by 5 bases and J by 6 bases, with 3 bases of the junction left unmatched. Written as DNA, the CDR3 is TGTGCCAGCAGCCCGGGACAGGCCAATGAGCAGTTCTTC. Its protein is CASSPGQANEQFF.

This clonotype was detected only a few times. This chain uses TRBV15 with TRBJ2-7; D uncertain. The ends were cut back, 0 bases at V and 4 bases at J, with 4 bases in the middle. The CDR3 runs to 12 residues. Looked up from germline, CDR1 is LNHNV and CDR2 is YYDKDF (reference sequence). CDR3 sequence: CATSREGYEQYF. CDR3 sequence (DNA): TGTGCCACCAGCAGAGAGGGTTACGAGCAGTACTTC.

This clonotype was seen ten or more times. The chain uses TRBV7-3 and TRBJ2-1; a possible D gene is TRBD2 (5 bases). Between the trimmed V and J ends, which lost 1 base and 2 bases, there was a span of 9 bases. CDR1 and CDR2 from the germline V gene are SGHTA and FQGTGA. The CDR3 totals 15 residues. The CDR3 DNA sequence: TGTGCCAGCAGCTTAATTCCGGGAACCTACAATGAGCAGTTCTTC. This codes for CASSLIPGTYNEQFF.

At least ten counts were recorded for this clonotype. The chain uses TRBV12-3 or TRBV12-4 and TRBJ2-5; 12 positions match TRBD1. This CDR3 comprises 16 residues. V lost 5 bases to trimming and J lost 3 bases; unmatched junction nucleotides: 7. The CDR3 DNA is TGTGCCAGCAGTCCCGGGACAGGGGGCTCTGAAGAGACCCAGTACTTC. As protein: CASSPGTGGSEETQYF.

This clonotype was recorded a few times. The chain joins TRBV5-1 to TRBJ2-5; 8 positions match TRBD2. V lost 1 base, J lost 4 bases, and 3 bases stayed unmatched. This CDR3 is 14 amino acids long. CDR1 is SGHRS and CDR2 is YFSETQ in the germline V gene. The CDR3 DNA reads TGCGCCAGCAGCTTGAGGCTAGCGGGAGAGACCCAGTACTTC. Translation gives CASSLRLAGETQYF.

This clonotype has a count of ten or more. The CDR3 protein is CSVEEGYGYTF. The DNA for the CDR3 is TGCAGCGTTGAGGAGGGATACGGCTACACCTTC. The chain employs TRBV29-1 and TRBJ1-2; D gene uncertain. Germline V gene sequence: CDR1 SQVTM, CDR2 ANQGSEA. This CDR3 has 11 residues. V was trimmed by 3 bases and J by 8 bases, leaving 10 bases between them.

This clonotype was counted ten times or more. The V and J genes are TRBV5-4 and TRBJ1-6; TRBD1 matches 7 bases. Unmatched junction bases numbered 3, after V lost 4 bases and J lost 8 bases. Germline-derived CDR1 and CDR2 are SGHNT and YYREEE (reference sequence). The CDR3 spans 13 residues. CDR3 region: CASSPTGDSPLHF. CDR3 nucleotides: TGTGCCAGCAGCCCAACAGGGGATTCACCCCTCCACTTT.

This clonotype has just a few counts. The V gene is TRBV20-1, the J gene TRBJ2-7, with 11 bases identical to TRBD2. The V gene's germline CDR1 is DFQATT and CDR2 SNEGSKA (reference sequence). The V gene end was trimmed by 5 bases and the J gene end by 3 bases; junction bases not matched to a gene: 9. The CDR3 runs 15 residues. The CDR3 bases are TGCAGTGCTCCTAAGTTTAGCGGGAGGGTCTACGAGCAGTACTTC. Translating it yields CSAPKFSGRVYEQYF.

This clonotype was seen more than once but under ten times. This chain connects TRBV6-8 to TRBJ2-2, with 11 positions matching TRBD1. V was pared by 5 bases and J by 5 bases, with 4 bases of the junction left unmatched. CDR1 is MNHGY, CDR2 SAAAGT, per germline. The CDR3 contains 15 residues. CDR3 DNA sequence: TGTGCCAGCAGTACCGGGACAGGGGGAACCGGGGAGCTGTTTTTT. This gives the protein CASSTGTGGTGELFF.

This clonotype was counted a few times. V and J are TRBV12-3 or TRBV12-4 and TRBJ2-3, with a possible D match to TRBD2 (5 bases). CDR3 length equals 15 residues. V was trimmed by 2 bases and J by 1 base, leaving 10 bases between them. In DNA, the CDR3 is TGTGCCAGCAGTTTAATAGGAGGCGGCACAGATACGCAGTATTTT. Protein: CASSLIGGGTDTQYF.